The source of this T cell receptor (beta chain) is a study of identical twins (dated by TCRdb to 2016 to 2017). Study-level background: To test whether fetal clonotypes persist, the study used deep sequencing on TCR alpha and beta repertoires from monozygotic twins, unrelated adults of various ages, and cord blood. To rule out contamination, replicate twin experiments were performed at different times with different library preparation protocols.

Library generation was performed with 5' RACE. The instrument was an Illumina HiSeq 2000. A universal primer binding site was introduced by template switching, and a unique molecular identifier was present in the final cDNA, enabling accurate counting of TCR cDNA molecules. Specific primers in the conserved constant-segment region were used to synthesize first-strand cDNA for the TCR alpha and beta chains. To control for contamination, every cDNA library was double barcoded, receiving both a SMART-Mk sample barcode and Illumina barcodes. TruSeq adapter sequences, together with Illumina sample barcodes, were added in two successive PCR steps. The Illumina HiSeq platform was used with custom primers to sequence TCR alpha and beta cDNA libraries. For the original study's pipeline: MiGEC processed the raw reads to extract unique molecular identifiers, while MiXCR was used to determine the CDR3 positions. Recombination models were inferred per individual with the repgenHMM and IGoR tools using an EM algorithm. The tcR package in R was used for shared clonotype analysis, with sharing normalized by the product of cloneset sizes. To study raw recombination without the effects of thymic and clonal selection, out-of-frame nonproductive sequences were analyzed. TCRdb ran its own pipeline on the public reads, namely fastp trimming at Q25 and MiXCR clone calling, and kept in-frame beta chains. Rows are combined by CDR3 protein, so each entry shows the most common genes and DNA. The V and J calls here are based on TCRdb, not the publication. This sample is represented by about 890,000 distinct CDR3 sequences; approximately 13% of them were singletons. Around 1.5% of the sample is taken by the ten largest.

Note on this clonotype: Its specific antigen is unknown. No base-level quality is on record; no much larger clone is a single base apart.

Taken from the germline V gene, the CDR1 and CDR2 loops are SGHRS and YFSETQ. From its cysteine to its phenylalanine, the CDR3 spans 16 amino acids. The only DNA kept is the CDR3, 48 bases in frame from the first base. Trimming costs V 0 bases and J 2 bases, and their ends lie 9 bases apart. General findings and caveats noted by the study authors: Because the same donors could not be followed over many years, the conclusions depended on cross-sectional statistical analysis. Recombination models systematically underestimated out-of-frame TCR alpha sharing in monozygotic twins but agreed with sharing between unrelated individuals. Invariant T cells such as MAIT and iNKT could partly confound zero-insertion analyses, though diverse VJ usage argued against this for most clonotypes. Compared with coincidental sharing between unrelated individuals, out-of-frame TCR alpha sequences shared between twins showed an excess of sequences with low generation probability. A weaker excess of twin sharing was found in beta out-of-frame sequences because the signal-to-noise ratio was lowered by fewer shared sequences. Fewer insertions were carried by abundant cord blood beta clonotypes, a similar but weaker trend appeared in young adult naive repertoires, and no such trend appeared in memory repertoires.

Every donor in the study was a healthy Caucasian. The twin cohort consisted of three pairs of female monozygotic twins, all aged about 18 to 29 years. Peripheral blood mononuclear cells were the source from which RNA for the TCR libraries was isolated. The data were also submitted as part of a second study, on yellow fever vaccine responses in identical twins. Looking at the second paper: According to the authors, the vaccine-induced T cell response in identical twins seemed to be partly convergent and partly specific to each individual. In identical twins, the study followed T cell clones that responded to the vaccine with precision.

The sequence came from a woman in her late teens or twenties in good health. The chain links TRBV5-1 with TRBJ2-6, with no reliable assignment of the D segment. The sequencing sample was made of PBMCs. The sequenced DNA is TGCGCCAGCAGCTTGGTTCAAGGTGCTGGGGCCAACGTCCTGACTTTC. This yields the protein CASSLVQGAGANVLTF.